One sample yielded the 25 T cell receptor beta chains listed below, sequenced in a study of blood T cell repertoires in COVID-19. Method: immunoSEQ multiplex PCR; TCRdb's copy keeps in-frame clones and lacks some. The table has approximately 200,000 clones, roughly four fifths seen once. Sample: PBMCs or T cells enriched from blood (not recorded which). Receptors were obtained from a man between 40 and 49 years old who had recovered from COVID-19.

The chain combines TRBV15 with TRBJ1-2; TRBD1 aligns across 7 bases. The germline CDR1 and CDR2 sequences are LNHNV and YYDKDF (reference sequence). The CDR3 is 16 amino acids. Trimming at V came to 3 bases and at J to 7 bases, leaving 14 bases not matched to a gene. CDR3 DNA sequence: TGTGCCACCAGCAGTTACCCGGACAGGTCTTACAGTGGCTACACCTTC. Protein sequence: CATSSYPDRSYSGYTF.

The rearrangement joins TRBV27 to TRBJ1-5, with 12 nucleotides matching TRBD1. The CDR3 spans 15 residues. Looked up from germline, CDR1 is MNHEY and CDR2 is SMNVEV (reference sequence). J lost 6 bases, V lost 6 bases, and 6 bases had no gene match. CDR3 nucleotides: TGTGCCAGCAGCCCGGGACAGGGGGCGAGTCAGCCCCAGCATTTT. Encoded protein: CASSPGQGASQPQHF.

Only a few counts were recorded for this clone. The rearrangement links TRBV2 to TRBJ2-2; 11 nucleotides align to TRBD1. Germline V CDR1 and CDR2: SNHLY, FYNNEI. The CDR3 runs to 15 residues. The junction had 5 bases not matched to a gene; V was cut back by 5 bases and J by 6 bases. CDR3 loop: CASSNGQGAAGELFF. CDR3 sequence (DNA): TGTGCCAGCAGTAACGGACAGGGGGCCGCCGGGGAGCTGTTTTTT.

This chain uses TRBV12-5 with TRBJ2-3; D is undetermined. The length of the CDR3 is 13 residues. Trimming stripped 1 base from V and 3 bases from J, with 5 bases between. Germline V lookup: CDR1 LGHNT, CDR2 FRNRAP. The CDR3 coding sequence is TGTGCTAGTGGTTTGGCCCCTACAGATACGCAGTATTTT. Amino acids: CASGLAPTDTQYF.

In its sample, this clone was seen a few times. CDR3 loop: CASSESSTGLYGYTF. CDR3 sequence (DNA): TGTGCCAGCAGTGAAAGTTCGACGGGTCTCTATGGCTACACCTTC. The V call is TRBV6-1, the J call TRBJ1-2; unclear D gene. Trimming pared 2 bases from V and 4 bases from J, leaving 14 bases between. In germline, CDR1 is MNHNS, CDR2 SASEGT. The CDR3 contains 15 residues.

The chain has TRBV4-2 and TRBJ2-3, with TRBD2 as a possible D gene (6 bases). CDR1 LGHNA and CDR2 YNFKEQ come from the germline V gene. V lost 0 bases, J lost 4 bases, and 17 bases lay in between. CDR3 length equals 17 residues. CDR3 sequence (DNA): TGTGCCAGCAGCCAAGAGTATCGAGCGGGTTCGTCAGATACGCAGTATTTT. It encodes CASSQEYRAGSSDTQYF.

The J gene is TRBJ2-1, the V gene TRBV27, with unresolved D. Trimming shortened V by 4 bases and J by 10 bases, and 14 bases separated the two germline ends. Germline V gene lookup returns CDR1 MNHEY and CDR2 SMNVEV (reference sequence). CDR3 length: 13 amino acids. In DNA form, the CDR3 reads TGTGCCAGCAGTTATTTCCCCGCCCAGGAGCAGTTCTTC. Amino acid sequence: CASSYFPAQEQFF.

V gene TRBV11-1 combines with J gene TRBJ2-7; D may be TRBD1 (5 bases). Germline CDR1 is SGHAT and CDR2 is FQDESV (reference sequence). The V gene lost 3 bases and the J gene lost 0 bases, with 9 bases spanning the gap. This CDR3 is built from 14 residues. CDR3 in amino acids: CASSFGQGSYEQYF. Written as DNA, the CDR3 is TGTGCCAGCAGCTTCGGGCAGGGCTCCTACGAGCAGTACTTC.

This clone came up once. The J gene is TRBJ2-7, the V gene TRBV28; possible D gene TRBD1, 6 bases. The CDR3 totals 11 residues. Trimming took off 11 bases at V and 9 bases at J, with 17 bases between the two ends. Germline CDR1 MDHEN, CDR2 SYDVKM. DNA for the CDR3: TGTGCCGCAAGGGGGAGTATCGGGCAGTACTTC. Its protein is CAARGSIGQYF. Looking up the rest from reference TRBV28 and TRBJ2-7 gives the full variable domain: DVKVTQSSRYLVKRTGEKVFLECVQDMDHENMFWYRQDPGLGLRLIYFSYDVKMKEKGDIPEGYSVSREKKERFSLILESASTNQTSMYLCAARGSIGQYFGPGTRLTVT.

This clone came up once. V is TRBV30 and J is TRBJ2-3; no firm D call. The CDR3 totals 16 residues. Germline assignment: CDR1 GTSNPN and CDR2 SVGIG (reference sequence). Trimming shortened V by 1 base and J by 0 bases, and 14 bases separated the two germline ends. The CDR3 sequence: CAWSATPVSSTDTQYF. Written as DNA, the CDR3 is TGTGCCTGGAGTGCCACCCCGGTTTCTAGCACAGATACGCAGTATTTT.

This rearrangement joins TRBV9 to TRBJ1-3; D may be TRBD1 (5 bases). The CDR3 loop spans 15 amino acids. The V end was cut by 4 bases, the J end by 0 bases, with 11 bases between. CDR1 is SGDLS and CDR2 is YYNGEE in the germline V gene. For the CDR3, the DNA is TGTGCCAGCAGCAGTACGGGGGGCTCTGGAAACACCATATATTTT. Protein product: CASSSTGGSGNTIYF. Based on the CDR3 plus reference TRBV9 and TRBJ1-3, the full variable domain is DSGVTQTPKHLITATGQRVTLRCSPRSGDLSVYWYQQSLDQGLQFLIQYYNGEERAKGNILERFSAQQFPDLHSELNLSSLELGDSALYFCASSSTGGSGNTIYFGEGSWLTVV.

This clone was seen only once. This chain connects TRBV7-9 to TRBJ1-1, with D uncertain. Germline CDR1 SEHNR, CDR2 FQNEAQ (reference sequence). This CDR3 has 14 amino acids. Trimming took off 3 bases at V and 5 bases at J, with 13 bases between the two ends. Here the CDR3 DNA reads TGTGCCAGCAGCTTCCTCGGGGATCGGACTGAAGCTTTCTTT. As protein: CASSFLGDRTEAFF.

This clone was seen a single time. CDR3 loop: CASSYPKGVGYTF. CDR3 bases: TGTGCCAGCAGTTACCCTAAAGGGGTCGGCTACACCTTC. The chain uses TRBV6-5 and TRBJ1-2; possibly TRBD1 for D (5 bases). The V gene's germline CDR1 is MNHEY and CDR2 SVGAGI. Trimming took 2 bases from V and 8 from J, leaving 12 bases between them. The CDR3 consists of 13 residues.

The V call is TRBV5-8, the J call TRBJ2-7, with 12 positions matching TRBD2. Trimming at V came to 3 bases and at J to 2 bases, leaving 9 bases not matched to a gene. Germline CDR1 reads SGHTS; CDR2 reads YDEGEE. The CDR3 runs to 17 residues. The CDR3 DNA reads TGTGCCAGCAGCTCGACTAGCGGGAGTGGGGGGACCTACGAGCAGTACGTC. It translates to CASSSTSGSGGTYEQYV.

V is TRBV3-1 (or the pseudogene TRBV3-2) and J is TRBJ2-7, with 13 bases fitting TRBD2. The CDR3 runs to 15 residues. Germline V gene data show CDR1 as LGHDT and CDR2 as YNNKEL (reference sequence). The V gene end was trimmed by 4 bases and the J gene end by 5 bases; junction bases not matched to a gene: 5. The CDR3 coding sequence is TGTGCCAGCAGCCCACGGACTAGCGGGAGCCACGAGCAGTACTTC. This encodes CASSPRTSGSHEQYF.

The chain joins TRBV28 to TRBJ2-7, with D possibly TRBD1 on 5 matching bases. Germline V gives CDR1 MDHEN, CDR2 SYDVKM. Deletions cut 8 bases from V and 0 bases from J, with 23 bases between. There are 17 residues in the CDR3. The CDR3 loop is CASGALLNPGSSYEQYF. Written as DNA, the CDR3 is TGTGCCAGCGGAGCTTTACTTAACCCAGGGTCCTCCTACGAGCAGTACTTC.

The gene calls are TRBV24-1 and TRBJ1-3; D is unresolved. This CDR3 has 16 amino acids. The V end lost 9 bases, the J end lost 1 base, and 18 bases lay between the germline ends. CDR1 is KGHDR, CDR2 SFDVKD, per germline. The CDR3: CATLSPSSESGNTIYF. In DNA form, the CDR3 reads TGTGCCACCCTAAGCCCTAGCTCAGAGTCTGGAAACACCATATATTTT.

The chain joins TRBV5-1 to TRBJ2-2, with TRBD2 as a possible D gene (5 bases). The CDR3 covers 14 residues. CDR1 SGHRS and CDR2 YFSETQ come from the germline V gene. Trimming cost V 0 bases and J 5 bases, with 8 bases left between them. The CDR3, as DNA: TGCGCCAGCAGCTTGGGAGCGGAGACCGGGGAGCTGTTTTTT. Its protein is CASSLGAETGELFF.

The genes are TRBV3-1 (or the pseudogene TRBV3-2) and TRBJ1-2, with TRBD1 matching 8 bases. Germline V lookup: CDR1 LGHDT, CDR2 YNNKEL (reference sequence). The CDR3 length is 15 residues. V lost 4 bases, J lost 1 base, and 5 bases stayed unmatched. The CDR3 nucleotides are TGTGCCAGCAGCCGGAAGGGACAGGTTAACTATGGCTACACCTTC. Translated, it gives CASSRKGQVNYGYTF.

This sequence joins TRBV5-1 and TRBJ2-5, with D perhaps matching TRBD1 (5 bases). Trimming cost V 5 bases and J 3 bases, with 17 bases left between them. Germline V lookup: CDR1 SGHRS, CDR2 YFSETQ. This CDR3 contains 15 residues. The CDR3, as DNA: TGCGCCAGCAGGACAGATACCTTTAGGGAAGAGACCCAGTACTTC. This sequence encodes CASRTDTFREETQYF.

This clone was counted only a few times. The chain joins TRBV7-8 to TRBJ2-7; TRBD1 might be the D (5 bases). V was clipped by 3 bases and J by 4 bases, with 10 bases between them. The CDR3 covers 13 residues. Germline V gene lookup returns CDR1 SGHVS and CDR2 FQNEAQ. DNA for the CDR3: TGTGCCAGCAGCTTGGGGCCTAGGTACGAGCAGTACGTC. It is translated as CASSLGPRYEQYV.

The rearrangement joins TRBV7-2 to TRBJ1-1, with TRBD1 matching 12 bases. V was clipped by 3 bases and J by 5 bases; unmatched bases: 7. This CDR3 spans 16 amino acids. Germline CDR1 and CDR2: SGHTA and FQGNSA. The CDR3 loop is CASSFGTGGAGTEAFF. The CDR3 DNA sequence: TGTGCCAGCAGCTTCGGGACAGGGGGCGCCGGGACTGAAGCTTTCTTT.

This chain uses TRBV12-3 or TRBV12-4 with TRBJ1-6; D remains unclear. The V end lost 3 bases, the J end lost 8 bases, and 5 bases lay between the germline ends. The CDR3 loop spans 12 amino acids. The chain's CDR3 is CASSFSDSPLHF. As DNA, the CDR3 is TGTGCCAGCAGTTTTTCGGATTCACCCCTCCACTTT.

The V call is TRBV28, the J call TRBJ2-1; 7 nucleotides line up with TRBD2. V lost 5 bases and J lost 2; bases outside the gene matches: 3. CDR1 is MDHEN, CDR2 SYDVKM, per germline. The CDR3 sequence is 14 residues long. CDR3 nucleotide sequence: TGTGCCAGCAGTAGCGGGAAAACCTACAATGAGCAGTTCTTC. The encoded protein is CASSSGKTYNEQFF.

The rearrangement links TRBV7-3 to TRBJ2-1; 7 bases agree with TRBD2. Germline lookup yields CDR1 SGHTA and CDR2 FQGTGA. The V and J ends lost 2 bases and 1 base, in that order; junction bases with no gene match: 2. The length of the CDR3 is 15 residues. The CDR3 DNA follows: TGTGCCAGCAGCTTAGGGGGAGGGTCCTACAATGAGCAGTTCTTC. It encodes CASSLGGGSYNEQFF.